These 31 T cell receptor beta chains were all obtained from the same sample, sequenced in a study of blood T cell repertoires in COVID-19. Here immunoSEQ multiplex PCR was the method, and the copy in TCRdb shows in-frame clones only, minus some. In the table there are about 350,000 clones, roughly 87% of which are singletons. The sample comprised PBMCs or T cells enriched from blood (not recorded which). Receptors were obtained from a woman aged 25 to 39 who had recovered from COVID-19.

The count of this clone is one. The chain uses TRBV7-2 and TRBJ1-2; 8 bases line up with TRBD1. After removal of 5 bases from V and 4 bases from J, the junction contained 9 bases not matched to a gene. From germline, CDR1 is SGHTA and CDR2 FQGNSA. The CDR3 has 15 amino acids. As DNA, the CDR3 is TGTGCCAGCAGCCCAGGGACAGGCATGCCCTATGGCTACACCTTC. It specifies CASSPGTGMPYGYTF.

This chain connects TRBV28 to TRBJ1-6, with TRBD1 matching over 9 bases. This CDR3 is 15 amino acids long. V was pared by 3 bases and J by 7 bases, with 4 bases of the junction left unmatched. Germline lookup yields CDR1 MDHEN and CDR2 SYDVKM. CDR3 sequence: CASSFQQGANSPLHF. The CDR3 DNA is TGTGCCAGCAGTTTTCAACAGGGGGCAAATTCACCCCTCCACTTT.

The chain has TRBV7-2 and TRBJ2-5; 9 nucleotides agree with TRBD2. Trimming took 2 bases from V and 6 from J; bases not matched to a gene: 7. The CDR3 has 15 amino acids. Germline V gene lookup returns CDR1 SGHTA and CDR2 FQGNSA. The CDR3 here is CASSLTSGPGKTQYF. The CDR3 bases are TGTGCCAGCAGCTTAACTAGCGGGCCGGGAAAGACCCAGTACTTC.

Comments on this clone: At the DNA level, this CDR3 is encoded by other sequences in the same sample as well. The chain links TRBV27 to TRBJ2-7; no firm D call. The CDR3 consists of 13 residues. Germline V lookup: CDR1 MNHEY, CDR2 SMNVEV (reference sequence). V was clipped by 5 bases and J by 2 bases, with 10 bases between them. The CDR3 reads CASSLTSTYEQYF. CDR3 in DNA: TGTGCCAGCAGTCTGACATCGACCTACGAGCAGTACTTC.

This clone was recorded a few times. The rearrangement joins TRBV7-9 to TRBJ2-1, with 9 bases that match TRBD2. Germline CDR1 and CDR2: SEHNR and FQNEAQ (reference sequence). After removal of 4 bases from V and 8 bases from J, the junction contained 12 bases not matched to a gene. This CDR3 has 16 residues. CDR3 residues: CASSSDKRGAIDEQFF. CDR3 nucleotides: TGTGCCAGCAGCTCCGACAAGCGGGGGGCGATAGATGAGCAGTTCTTC. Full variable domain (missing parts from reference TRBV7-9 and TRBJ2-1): DTGVSQNPRHKITKRGQNVTFRCDPISEHNRLYWYRQTLGQGPEFLTYFQNEAQLEKSRLLSDRFSAERPKGSFSTLEIQRTEQGDSAMYLCASSSDKRGAIDEQFFGPGTRLTVL.

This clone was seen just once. Here the CDR3 reads CASSQATTNIQYF. The CDR3 nucleotides read TGCGCCAGCAGCCAAGCTACTACCAACATTCAGTACTTC. This rearrangement joins TRBV4-1 to TRBJ2-4, with D unresolved. V lost 1 base, J lost 7 bases, and 8 bases lay in between. Germline-derived CDR1 and CDR2 are MGHRA and YSYEKL. This CDR3 comprises 13 residues.

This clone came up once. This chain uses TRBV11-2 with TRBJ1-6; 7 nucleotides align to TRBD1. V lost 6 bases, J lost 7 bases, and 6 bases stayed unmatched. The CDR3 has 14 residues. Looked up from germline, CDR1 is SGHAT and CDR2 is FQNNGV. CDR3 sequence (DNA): TGTGCCAGCAGATCGGGACAGTGGAATTCACCCCTCCACTTT. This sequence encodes CASRSGQWNSPLHF.

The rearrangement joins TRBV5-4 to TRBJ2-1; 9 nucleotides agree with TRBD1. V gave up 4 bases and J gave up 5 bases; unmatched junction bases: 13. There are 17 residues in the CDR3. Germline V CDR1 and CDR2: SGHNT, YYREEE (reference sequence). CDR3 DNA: TGTGCCAGCAGCCTGGACTTAGGACAGGGGAGCGACAATGAGCAGTTCTTC. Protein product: CASSLDLGQGSDNEQFF.

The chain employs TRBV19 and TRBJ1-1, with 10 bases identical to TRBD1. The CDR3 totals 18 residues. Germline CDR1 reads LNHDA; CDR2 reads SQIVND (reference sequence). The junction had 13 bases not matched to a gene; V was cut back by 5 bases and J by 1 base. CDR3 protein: CASSLKRGDRGPNTEAFF. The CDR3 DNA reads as TGTGCCAGTAGTCTGAAAAGGGGGGACAGGGGCCCGAACACTGAAGCTTTCTTT.

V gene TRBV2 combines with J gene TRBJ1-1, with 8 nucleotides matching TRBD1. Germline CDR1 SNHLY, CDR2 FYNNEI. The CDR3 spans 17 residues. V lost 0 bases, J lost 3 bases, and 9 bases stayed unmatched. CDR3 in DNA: TGTGCCAGCAGTGAAGCCGGGGGGCGCAGGGGGCACACTGAAGCTTTCTTT. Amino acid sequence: CASSEAGGRRGHTEAFF.

In DNA form, the CDR3 reads TGTGCCAGCAGCTTCACAGGGTTGGGTGGCTACACCTTC. Protein sequence: CASSFTGLGGYTF. The V gene is TRBV5-8, the J gene TRBJ1-2, with D possibly being TRBD1 (6 bases). Between the trimmed V and J ends, which lost 2 bases and 7 bases, there was a span of 12 bases. Germline lookup yields CDR1 SGHTS and CDR2 YDEGEE. The CDR3 runs to 13 residues.

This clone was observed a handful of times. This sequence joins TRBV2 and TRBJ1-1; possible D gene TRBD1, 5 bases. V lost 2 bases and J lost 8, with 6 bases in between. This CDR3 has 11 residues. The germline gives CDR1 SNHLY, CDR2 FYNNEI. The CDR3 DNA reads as TGTGCCAGCAGTGAAAGACAGGAAGCTTTCTTT. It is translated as CASSERQEAFF.

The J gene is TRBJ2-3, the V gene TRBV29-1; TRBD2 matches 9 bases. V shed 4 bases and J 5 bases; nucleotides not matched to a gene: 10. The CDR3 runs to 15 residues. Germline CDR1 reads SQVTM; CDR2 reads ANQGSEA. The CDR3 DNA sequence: TGCAGCGTTGTCGCGGCTAGCGGGATCAGAGATACGCAGTATTTT. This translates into CSVVAASGIRDTQYF.

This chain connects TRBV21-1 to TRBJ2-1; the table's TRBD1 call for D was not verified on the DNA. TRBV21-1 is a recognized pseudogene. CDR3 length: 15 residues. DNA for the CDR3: TGTGCCAGCAGCACGAGCAGGGGAACCTACAATGAGCAGTTCTTC. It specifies CASSTSRGTYNEQFF.

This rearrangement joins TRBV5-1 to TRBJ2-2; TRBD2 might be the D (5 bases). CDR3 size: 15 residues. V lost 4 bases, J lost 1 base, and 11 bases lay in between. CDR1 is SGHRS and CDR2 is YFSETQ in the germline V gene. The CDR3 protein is CASSGGLMNTGELFF. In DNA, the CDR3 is TGCGCCAGCAGCGGAGGACTCATGAACACCGGGGAGCTGTTTTTT.

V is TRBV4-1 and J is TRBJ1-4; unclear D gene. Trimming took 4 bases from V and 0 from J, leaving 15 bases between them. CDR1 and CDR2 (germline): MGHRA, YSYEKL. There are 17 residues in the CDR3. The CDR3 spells CASSRTLGSPTNEKLFF. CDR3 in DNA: TGCGCCAGCAGCCGCACGCTAGGATCACCAACTAATGAAAAACTGTTTTTT.

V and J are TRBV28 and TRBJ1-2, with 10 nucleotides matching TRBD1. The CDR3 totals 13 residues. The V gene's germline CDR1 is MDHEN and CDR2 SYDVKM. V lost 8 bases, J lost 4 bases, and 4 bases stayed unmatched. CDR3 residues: CASGTGVRYGYTF. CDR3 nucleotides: TGTGCCAGCGGGACAGGGGTTCGCTATGGCTACACCTTC.

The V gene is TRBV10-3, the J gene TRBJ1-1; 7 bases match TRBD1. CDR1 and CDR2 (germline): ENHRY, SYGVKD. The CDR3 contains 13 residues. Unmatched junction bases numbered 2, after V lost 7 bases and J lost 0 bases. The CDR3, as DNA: TGTGCCATCACAGGGGGGTTGAACACTGAAGCTTTCTTT. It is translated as CAITGGLNTEAFF.

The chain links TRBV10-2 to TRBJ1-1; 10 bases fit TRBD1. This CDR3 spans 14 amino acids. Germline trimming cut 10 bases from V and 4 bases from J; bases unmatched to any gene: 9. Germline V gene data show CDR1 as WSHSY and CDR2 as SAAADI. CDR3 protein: CATRQGAGGTEAFF. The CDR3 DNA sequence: TGCGCCACCCGACAGGGGGCAGGAGGCACTGAAGCTTTCTTT.

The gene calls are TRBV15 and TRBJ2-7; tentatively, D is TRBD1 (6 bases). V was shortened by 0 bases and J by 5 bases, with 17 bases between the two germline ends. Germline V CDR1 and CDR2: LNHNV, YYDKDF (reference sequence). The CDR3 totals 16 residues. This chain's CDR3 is CATSRDKGARGDEQYF. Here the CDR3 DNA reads TGTGCCACCAGCAGAGATAAGGGAGCCAGGGGTGACGAGCAGTACTTC.

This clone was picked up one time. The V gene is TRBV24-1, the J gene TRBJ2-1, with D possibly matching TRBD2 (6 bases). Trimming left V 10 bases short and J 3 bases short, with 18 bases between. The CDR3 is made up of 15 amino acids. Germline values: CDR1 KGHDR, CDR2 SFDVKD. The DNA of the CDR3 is TGTGCCACGAGTCCGTCCGGGGGATACTACAATGAGCAGTTCTTC. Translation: CATSPSGGYYNEQFF.

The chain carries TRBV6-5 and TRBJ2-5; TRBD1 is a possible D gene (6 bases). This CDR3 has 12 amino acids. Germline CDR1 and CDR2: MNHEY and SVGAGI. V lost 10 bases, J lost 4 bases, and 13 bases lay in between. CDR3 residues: CATRGGLETQYF. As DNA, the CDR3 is TGTGCCACCCGAGGGGGTTTAGAGACCCAGTACTTC.

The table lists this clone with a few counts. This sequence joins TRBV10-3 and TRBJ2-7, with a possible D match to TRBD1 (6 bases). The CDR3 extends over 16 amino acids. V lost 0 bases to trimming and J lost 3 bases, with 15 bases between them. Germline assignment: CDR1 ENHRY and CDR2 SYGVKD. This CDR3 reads CAISESTRGNLYEQYF. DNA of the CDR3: TGTGCCATCAGTGAGTCCACCAGGGGTAACCTCTACGAGCAGTACTTC.

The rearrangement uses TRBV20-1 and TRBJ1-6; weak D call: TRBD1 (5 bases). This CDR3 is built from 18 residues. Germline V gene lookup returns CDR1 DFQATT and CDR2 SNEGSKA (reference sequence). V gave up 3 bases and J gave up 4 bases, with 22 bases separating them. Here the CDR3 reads CSASWAGEGRLYNSPLHF. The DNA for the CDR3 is TGCAGTGCTAGTTGGGCTGGGGAGGGGCGGCTTTATAATTCACCCCTCCACTTT.

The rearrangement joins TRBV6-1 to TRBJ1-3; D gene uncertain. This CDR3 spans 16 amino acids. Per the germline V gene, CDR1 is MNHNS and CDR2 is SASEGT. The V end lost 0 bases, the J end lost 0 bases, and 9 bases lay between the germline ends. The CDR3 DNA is TGTGCCAGCAGTGAAGCGTTACTTGGCTCTGGAAACACCATATATTTT. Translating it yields CASSEALLGSGNTIYF.

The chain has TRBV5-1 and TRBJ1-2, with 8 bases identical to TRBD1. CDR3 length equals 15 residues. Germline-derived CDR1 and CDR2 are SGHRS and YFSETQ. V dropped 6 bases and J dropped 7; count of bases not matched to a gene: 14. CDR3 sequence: CASTVMGQGAVGYTF. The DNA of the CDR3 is TGCGCCAGCACCGTTATGGGGCAGGGGGCGGTTGGCTACACCTTC.

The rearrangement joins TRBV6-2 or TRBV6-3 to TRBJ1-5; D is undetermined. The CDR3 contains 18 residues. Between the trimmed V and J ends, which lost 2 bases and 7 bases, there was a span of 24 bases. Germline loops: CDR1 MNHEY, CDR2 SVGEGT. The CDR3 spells CASSYNRLGKPPGQPQHF. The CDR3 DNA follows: TGTGCCAGCAGTTACAACCGGCTGGGCAAGCCCCCGGGGCAGCCCCAGCATTTT.

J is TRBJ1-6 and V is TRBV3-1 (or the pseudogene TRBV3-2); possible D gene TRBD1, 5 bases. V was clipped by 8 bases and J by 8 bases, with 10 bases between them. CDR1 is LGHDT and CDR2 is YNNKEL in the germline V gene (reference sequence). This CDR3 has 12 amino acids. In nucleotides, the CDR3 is TGTGCCAGCCAGGGCGCGGATTCACCCCTCCACTTT. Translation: CASQGADSPLHF.

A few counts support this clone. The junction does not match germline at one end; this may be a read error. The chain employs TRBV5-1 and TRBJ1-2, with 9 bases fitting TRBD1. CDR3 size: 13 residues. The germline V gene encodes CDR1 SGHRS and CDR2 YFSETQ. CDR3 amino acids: CASSHPERTGAHF. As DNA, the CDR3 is TGCGCCAGCAGTCATCCCGAAAGGACAGGGGCCCACTTC. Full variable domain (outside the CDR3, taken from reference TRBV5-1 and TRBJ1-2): KAGVTQTPRYLIKTRGQQVTLSCSPISGHRSVSWYQQTPGQGLQFLFEYFSETQRNKGNFPGRFSGRQFSNSRSEMNVSTLELGDSALYLCASSHPERTGAHFGSGTRLTVV.

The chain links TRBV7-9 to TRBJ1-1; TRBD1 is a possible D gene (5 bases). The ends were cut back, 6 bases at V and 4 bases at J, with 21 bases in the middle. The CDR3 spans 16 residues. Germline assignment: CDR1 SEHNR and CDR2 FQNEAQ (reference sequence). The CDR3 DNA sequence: TGTGCCAGCAGGGGGCGAGTCCACGGACACCGCACTGAAGCTTTCTTT. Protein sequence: CASRGRVHGHRTEAFF.

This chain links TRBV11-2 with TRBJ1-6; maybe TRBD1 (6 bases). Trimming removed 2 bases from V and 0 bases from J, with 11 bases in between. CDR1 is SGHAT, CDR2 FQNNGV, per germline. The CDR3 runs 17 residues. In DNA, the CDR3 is TGTGCCAGCAGCTTAACCCAGGGGAGCTCCTATAATTCACCCCTCCACTTT. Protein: CASSLTQGSSYNSPLHF. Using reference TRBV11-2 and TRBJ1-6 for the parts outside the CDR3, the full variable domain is EAGVAQSPRYKIIEKRQSVAFWCNPISGHATLYWYQQILGQGPKLLIQFQNNGVVDDSQLPKDRFSAERLKGVDSTLKIQPAKLEDSAVYLCASSLTQGSSYNSPLHFGNGTRLTVT.